This T cell receptor (beta chain) is from a study of post-analysis software for immune sequencing data. Across the whole study: Relapsing-remitting, secondary progressive and progressive-relapsing multiple sclerosis courses were included.

V lost 4 bases and J lost 0, with 7 bases in between. Per the germline V gene, CDR1 is SGHTA and CDR2 is FQGNSA. The CDR3 covers 13 residues. To note about this clonotype: Its antigen is unknown.

Findings and caveats of the study: Controls showed lower frequencies than patients for four to six TRBV segments, and TRBV5-6, TRBV5-1 and TRBV20-1 were among these.

Built from TCR beta cDNA, the libraries had unique molecular identifiers in them. From the PCR reads, TCRdb called clonotypes with MiXCR, one entry per CDR3 protein. The sample has approximately 730,000 distinct CDR3 sequences, under 60% seen once. The receptor comes from a girl under 18 with multiple sclerosis. The J gene is TRBJ2-7, the V gene TRBV7-2; no clear D gene. Input material: blood. The CDR3 DNA follows: TGTGCCAGCAGCTGGATAGCCTCCTACGAGCAGTACTTC. It codes for CASSWIASYEQYF.